One sample yielded the 14 T cell receptor beta chains listed below, sequenced in a study of brain T cells in children with intractable seizures. The method was immunoSEQ multiplex PCR; TCRdb's version includes in-frame clones alone and lacks a portion of them. The sample records 88,000 or so clones, about 90% being singletons. Sequenced here: peripheral blood, sampled at surgery. The receptors were sampled from a girl aged 2 to 9 with Rasmussen encephalitis and intractable seizures.

This chain connects TRBV19 to TRBJ1-1, with D unresolved. V was shortened by 5 bases and J by 1 base, with 14 bases between the two germline ends. The germline CDR1 and CDR2 sequences are LNHDA and SQIVND (reference sequence). The CDR3 consists of 15 residues. CDR3 sequence: CASSPTVRTNTEAFF. The CDR3, as DNA: TGTGCCAGTAGTCCCACCGTTCGGACGAACACTGAAGCTTTCTTT.

The chain combines TRBV7-2 with TRBJ2-2; D unclear. Trimming removed 3 bases at V and 4 bases at J, with 3 bases between. The CDR3 has 12 amino acids. The germline V gene encodes CDR1 SGHTA and CDR2 FQGNSA. The CDR3 protein is CASSFSTGELFF. The CDR3 bases are TGTGCCAGCAGCTTCTCCACCGGGGAGCTGTTTTTT.

A word on this clone: A far larger clone is only one base removed, so a read error is likely. V is TRBV11-2 and J is TRBJ2-7; the D is unclear. Germline V lookup: CDR1 SGHAT, CDR2 FQNNGV. With 3 bases removed from V and 0 bases from J, the gap between germline ends came to 0 bases. The length of the CDR3 is 11 residues. The CDR3 is CASSFSYEQYF. In DNA, the CDR3 is TGTGCCAGCAGCTTCTCCTACGAGCAGTACTTC.

The chain couples TRBV29-1 to TRBJ1-2; 8 positions agree with TRBD1. Trimming took 0 bases from V and 8 from J; bases not matched to a gene: 11. Per the germline V gene, CDR1 is SQVTM and CDR2 is ANQGSEA. This CDR3 comprises 15 residues. This CDR3 reads CSVEDIGQGGGGYTF. The CDR3 nucleotides read TGCAGCGTTGAAGATATCGGACAGGGTGGAGGAGGCTACACCTTC.

The chain is built from TRBV27 and TRBJ1-2; D is perhaps TRBD1 (5 bases). Germline V CDR1 and CDR2: MNHEY, SMNVEV (reference sequence). Trimming left V 5 bases short and J 2 bases short, with 18 bases between. The CDR3 consists of 16 residues. The CDR3 DNA reads TGTGCCAGCAGTGGGGCCGGGAACCCATGGAACTATGGCTACACCTTC. Translating it yields CASSGAGNPWNYGYTF.

This clone was seen just once. The chain employs TRBV5-1 and TRBJ1-1; D remains unclear. CDR1 is SGHRS and CDR2 is YFSETQ in the germline V gene. The V and J ends lost 0 bases and 3 bases respectively, with 12 bases between them. CDR3 size: 15 residues. The CDR3 DNA reads as TGCGCCAGCAGCTTGGGGGCAGGCGTGCACACTGAAGCTTTCTTT. Translated: CASSLGAGVHTEAFF. The whole variable domain, remainder taken from reference TRBV5-1 and TRBJ1-1, is KAGVTQTPRYLIKTRGQQVTLSCSPISGHRSVSWYQQTPGQGLQFLFEYFSETQRNKGNFPGRFSGRQFSNSRSEMNVSTLELGDSALYLCASSLGAGVHTEAFFGQGTRLTVV.

The chain carries TRBV19 and TRBJ2-3, with D maybe TRBD2 (5 bases). The CDR3 consists of 15 residues. V was cut by 7 bases and J by 2 bases, with 16 bases left in between. The germline V gene encodes CDR1 LNHDA and CDR2 SQIVND (reference sequence). Here the CDR3 DNA reads TGTGCCAGTACCCCGGGCCCCCGGGACACAGATACGCAGTATTTT. Residues: CASTPGPRDTDTQYF.

The rearrangement links TRBV4-2 to TRBJ2-1; tentatively, D is TRBD1 (5 bases). The germline V gene has CDR1 LGHNA and CDR2 YNFKEQ. The CDR3 loop spans 13 amino acids. V lost 7 bases and J 5 bases, leaving 12 bases between the germline ends. CDR3 amino acids: CASKDKVNNEQFF. In nucleotides, the CDR3 is TGTGCCAGCAAGGACAAGGTGAACAATGAGCAGTTCTTC.

The V call is TRBV5-6, the J call TRBJ2-3; TRBD1 aligns across 7 bases. CDR3 length: 15 residues. CDR1 is SGHDT and CDR2 is YYEEEE in the germline V gene. V lost 5 bases and J lost 1; bases outside the gene matches: 7. CDR3 region: CASRETGLGTDTQYF. CDR3 nucleotide sequence: TGTGCCAGCAGGGAGACAGGGTTGGGCACAGATACGCAGTATTTT.

On this clone: This may arise from a read error, as a much more abundant clone is one base away. The chain links TRBV13 to TRBJ2-7; D gene ambiguous. Per germline, CDR1 PRHDT and CDR2 FYEKMQ (reference sequence). The CDR3 is made up of 11 amino acids. Trimming removed 5 bases from V and 0 bases from J, with 2 bases in between. CDR3 DNA sequence: TGTGCCAGCAGCCACTCCTACGAGCAGTACTTC. This gives the protein CASSHSYEQYF.

For the CDR3, the DNA is TGTGCCAGCAGCCCCTTATCCGGGGGGGCCAGGGAGACCCAGTACTTC. This sequence encodes CASSPLSGGARETQYF. The chain couples TRBV7-6 to TRBJ2-5, with 8 bases identical to TRBD2. Germline CDR1 SGHVS, CDR2 FNYEAQ. CDR3 length: 16 amino acids. V gave up 5 bases and J gave up 5 bases; unmatched junction bases: 13.

The chain joins TRBV3-1 (or the pseudogene TRBV3-2) to TRBJ2-7; tentatively, D is TRBD1 (5 bases). Trimming took 0 bases from V and 2 from J, leaving 11 bases between them. CDR1 is LGHDT, CDR2 YNNKEL, per germline (reference sequence). The CDR3 loop spans 15 amino acids. CDR3 sequence reads: CASSQEGQGPYEQYF. CDR3 nucleotides: TGTGCCAGCAGCCAAGAAGGTCAGGGCCCCTACGAGCAGTACTTC.

V and J are TRBV30 and TRBJ2-7, with D unresolved. The CDR3 sequence is 13 residues long. Germline CDR1 is GTSNPN and CDR2 is SVGIG (reference sequence). The V and J ends lost 4 bases and 3 bases respectively, with 13 bases between them. CDR3 in amino acids: CAWIALPYYEQYF. The CDR3, as DNA: TGTGCCTGGATAGCCCTCCCATACTACGAGCAGTACTTC.

The chain uses TRBV11-2 and TRBJ1-6; D is unclear. The germline V gene encodes CDR1 SGHAT and CDR2 FQNNGV. The germline V and J ends were trimmed by 5 bases and 9 bases, with 14 bases remaining between them. The CDR3 covers 14 residues. In DNA form, the CDR3 reads TGTGCCAGCAGCCGGACGGTCTTAGGTTCACCCCTCCACTTT. Translation: CASSRTVLGSPLHF.